These 30 T cell receptor beta chains originate from one sample sequenced in a study of graft-versus-host responses after intestinal transplantation. Method: immunoSEQ multiplex PCR; TCRdb's copy keeps in-frame clones and lacks some. Here the sample spans 8,000 to 10,000 clones, 86% being singletons. Processing was applied to graft tissue in order to liberate intraepithelial and lamina propria lymphocytes. The sequenced sample was ileum tissue, obtained just over 700 days after intestinal transplantation. The receptors were sampled from a human patient who received an intestinal transplant, so some T cells may come from the graft donor.

V usage is TRBV18 and J usage is TRBJ2-3, with 7 bases aligning to TRBD1. Per germline, CDR1 KGHSH and CDR2 LQKENI. The trim removed 6 bases at V and 3 bases at J, leaving 6 bases unmatched. This CDR3 comprises 14 residues. CDR3 bases: TGTGCCAGCTCCCCGGGCAGGGGGACAGATACGCAGTATTTT. Translation: CASSPGRGTDTQYF.

The V and J genes are TRBV6-5 and TRBJ2-1; D ambiguous. Trimming pared 2 bases from V and 12 bases from J, leaving 8 bases between. The V gene's germline CDR1 is MNHEY and CDR2 SVGAGI. This CDR3 has 11 amino acids. Here the CDR3 DNA reads TGTGCCAGCAGTTACCTGCGGCGGCAGTTCTTC. Encoded protein: CASSYLRRQFF.

This chain uses TRBV11-3 with TRBJ1-2; no definite D call. In germline, CDR1 is SGHNT, CDR2 YENEEA. Trimming took off 5 bases at V and 4 bases at J, with 5 bases between the two ends. This CDR3 region has 11 residues. The CDR3 spells CASSRAYGYTF. The CDR3 DNA reads TGTGCCAGCAGCCGAGCCTATGGCTACACCTTC.

The chain has TRBV9 and TRBJ2-3, with a possible D match to TRBD2 (5 bases). The CDR3 spans 15 residues. CDR1 is SGDLS, CDR2 YYNGEE, per germline. The ends were cut back, 4 bases at V and 4 bases at J, with 16 bases in the middle. Here the CDR3 reads CASSPMGADPDTQYF. Here the CDR3 DNA reads TGTGCCAGCAGCCCCATGGGAGCGGACCCAGATACGCAGTATTTT.

This rearrangement joins TRBV20-1 to TRBJ1-2; no clear D. Germline CDR1 is DFQATT and CDR2 is SNEGSKA (reference sequence). V shed 3 bases and J shed 8 bases, with 10 bases lying between them. The CDR3 consists of 11 residues. The CDR3 protein is CSARRRGGYTF. In DNA form, the CDR3 reads TGCAGTGCTAGGCGACGAGGCGGCTACACCTTC.

The chain carries TRBV5-1 and TRBJ1-1; no clear D. Per germline, CDR1 SGHRS and CDR2 YFSETQ. The CDR3 contains 14 residues. V was shortened by 0 bases and J by 0 bases, with 6 bases between the two germline ends. CDR3 sequence reads: CASSLGRVNTEAFF. The CDR3 DNA is TGCGCCAGCAGCTTGGGCCGGGTGAACACTGAAGCTTTCTTT. Using reference TRBV5-1 and TRBJ1-1 for the parts outside the CDR3, the full variable domain is KAGVTQTPRYLIKTRGQQVTLSCSPISGHRSVSWYQQTPGQGLQFLFEYFSETQRNKGNFPGRFSGRQFSNSRSEMNVSTLELGDSALYLCASSLGRVNTEAFFGQGTRLTVV.

V gene TRBV4-3 combines with J gene TRBJ2-2, with D tentatively TRBD1 (6 bases). The V and J ends lost 1 base and 5 bases respectively, with 14 bases between them. This CDR3 comprises 16 residues. Germline lookup yields CDR1 LGHNA and CDR2 YSLEER. The DNA of the CDR3 is TGCGCCAGCAGCCAAGCCGGGACACCCTGGACCGGGGAGCTGTTTTTT. Translating gives CASSQAGTPWTGELFF.

This chain connects TRBV6-5 to TRBJ2-7, with D possibly TRBD1 on 6 matching bases. V was trimmed by 0 bases and J by 4 bases, leaving 13 bases between them. This CDR3 has 15 amino acids. The V gene's germline CDR1 is MNHEY and CDR2 SVGAGI. Written as DNA, the CDR3 is TGTGCCAGCAGTTACTCTTTCAGGGGAGAGTACGAGCAGTACTTC. Translated: CASSYSFRGEYEQYF.

This sequence joins TRBV27 and TRBJ1-1; D is unresolved. The CDR3 extends over 16 amino acids. The V gene lost 0 bases and the J gene lost 0 bases, with 11 bases spanning the gap. From germline, CDR1 is MNHEY and CDR2 SMNVEV (reference sequence). CDR3 in amino acids: CASSLSSWGMNTEAFF. The CDR3 DNA reads TGTGCCAGCAGTTTATCGAGTTGGGGAATGAACACTGAAGCTTTCTTT.

CDR3 bases: TGTGCCAGCAGCTGGGGGAGCACTGAAGCTTTCTTT. This translates into CASSWGSTEAFF. The genes are TRBV5-5 and TRBJ1-1; the D gene is possibly TRBD1 (5 bases). Per the germline V gene, CDR1 is SGHKS and CDR2 is YYEKEE (reference sequence). Deletions cut 3 bases from V and 4 bases from J, with 7 bases between. This CDR3 region has 12 residues.

Of note for this clone: An end of the junction differs from the germline gene, which may be a read error. The chain combines TRBV5-4 with TRBJ2-2; D not resolved. CDR1 and CDR2 from the germline V gene are SGHNT and YYREEE (reference sequence). The CDR3 sequence is 11 residues long. CDR3 in amino acids: CATSLYGELFF. The CDR3 DNA is TGTGCCACCAGCTTATACGGGGAGCTGTTTTTT.

The CDR3 DNA reads as TGTGCCAGCAGCGGAAACAGGGACTTCGCGGGAAGTTCCTACAATGAGCAGTTCTTC. Translated, it gives CASSGNRDFAGSSYNEQFF. V usage is TRBV9 and J usage is TRBJ2-1; D tentatively reads TRBD1 or TRBD2 (6 bases each). The length of the CDR3 is 19 residues. Trimming took 3 bases from V and 1 from J, leaving 23 bases between them. Germline values: CDR1 SGDLS, CDR2 YYNGEE.

The chain has TRBV5-5 and TRBJ1-2, with D possibly TRBD1 on 5 matching bases. The CDR3 loop spans 14 amino acids. CDR1 is SGHKS and CDR2 is YYEKEE in the germline V gene (reference sequence). Trimming shortened V by 1 base and J by 7 bases, and 14 bases separated the two germline ends. CDR3 region: CASSLSGIWIGYTF. The CDR3 nucleotides are TGTGCCAGCAGCTTGTCAGGGATATGGATTGGCTACACCTTC.

This rearrangement joins TRBV20-1 to TRBJ1-3; D unresolved. This CDR3 is 11 amino acids long. Germline assignment: CDR1 DFQATT and CDR2 SNEGSKA (reference sequence). The CDR3 loop reads CSSGSGNTIYF. In nucleotides, the CDR3 is TGCTCTAGCGGCTCTGGAAACACCATATATTTT.

The V call is TRBV14, the J call TRBJ2-7; no definite D call. The V end lost 6 bases, the J end lost 4 bases, and 13 bases lay between the germline ends. There are 13 residues in the CDR3. CDR1 and CDR2 from the germline V gene are SGHDN and FVKESK. The CDR3 DNA sequence: TGTGCCAGCAGGGGTTGTTTCCCTTACGAGCAGTACTTC. Translated, it gives CASRGCFPYEQYF.

V usage is TRBV7-3 and J usage is TRBJ2-7; 9 nucleotides align to TRBD2. Trimming at V came to 6 bases and at J to 1 base, leaving 4 bases not matched to a gene. The CDR3 totals 14 residues. Germline loops: CDR1 SGHTA, CDR2 FQGTGA. In DNA form, the CDR3 reads TGTGCCAGCAGTCCCAGCGGGGGGTCCTACGAGCAGTACTTC. Translation: CASSPSGGSYEQYF.

The chain joins TRBV5-1 to TRBJ2-3; 7 bases align to TRBD2. Germline-derived CDR1 and CDR2 are SGHRS and YFSETQ. The CDR3 extends over 13 amino acids. J gave up 3 bases and V 2 bases, and 0 bases lay outside the gene matches. The CDR3 spells CASSLAGTDTQYF. CDR3 coding DNA: TGCGCCAGCAGCTTAGCGGGGACAGATACGCAGTATTTT.

The rearrangement links TRBV7-9 to TRBJ2-3; 9 positions agree with TRBD1. With V trimmed by 2 bases and J by 1 base, 4 bases remained unmatched. Germline V gene sequence: CDR1 SEHNR, CDR2 FQNEAQ (reference sequence). CDR3 length: 16 residues. The DNA of the CDR3 is TGTGCCAGCAGCTTAAGGGGACAGGGAGGCACAGATACGCAGTATTTT. Amino acids: CASSLRGQGGTDTQYF. The whole variable domain, remainder taken from reference TRBV7-9 and TRBJ2-3, is DTGVSQNPRHKITKRGQNVTFRCDPISEHNRLYWYRQTLGQGPEFLTYFQNEAQLEKSRLLSDRFSAERPKGSFSTLEIQRTEQGDSAMYLCASSLRGQGGTDTQYFGPGTRLTVL.

This chain links TRBV2 with TRBJ2-7; unclear D gene. The CDR3 length is 13 residues. The germline V and J ends were trimmed by 6 bases and 4 bases, with 13 bases remaining between them. Germline V lookup: CDR1 SNHLY, CDR2 FYNNEI. In DNA, the CDR3 is TGTGCCAGCAGCCGTTCTGACATGTACGAGCAGTACTTC. Translated: CASSRSDMYEQYF.

The chain couples TRBV11-1 to TRBJ2-1; weak D call: TRBD1 (5 bases). Trimming removed 4 bases from V and 6 bases from J, with 13 bases in between. Looked up from germline, CDR1 is SGHAT and CDR2 is FQDESV (reference sequence). This CDR3 has 14 amino acids. CDR3 nucleotides: TGTGCCAGCAGCTCTGACAGACACACCAATGAGCAGTTCTTC. Translated: CASSSDRHTNEQFF.

V gene TRBV7-9 combines with J gene TRBJ1-2; D gene ambiguous. V lost 0 bases and J lost 8, with 10 bases in between. This CDR3 contains 13 residues. Germline loops: CDR1 SEHNR, CDR2 FQNEAQ (reference sequence). The CDR3 coding sequence is TGTGCCAGCAGCTTAGCCCTCGAGGACGGCTACACCTTC. Translation: CASSLALEDGYTF.

The chain employs TRBV18 and TRBJ2-3, with 13 bases identical to TRBD2. J lost 0 bases, V lost 5 bases, and 5 bases had no gene match. Germline values: CDR1 KGHSH, CDR2 LQKENI. The CDR3 runs to 17 residues. CDR3 residues: CASSSLAGGPSTDTQYF. CDR3 sequence (DNA): TGTGCCAGCTCATCACTAGCGGGGGGGCCAAGCACAGATACGCAGTATTTT.

The chain employs TRBV5-1 and TRBJ1-1; TRBD1 is a possible D gene (6 bases). The CDR3 contains 14 residues. In germline, CDR1 is SGHRS, CDR2 YFSETQ. The V and J ends lost 4 bases and 1 base respectively, with 11 bases between them. CDR3 bases: TGCGCCAGCAGCGGAGGGACACGGAACACTGAAGCTTTCTTT. It yields the protein CASSGGTRNTEAFF.

The V and J genes are TRBV5-8 and TRBJ1-6; no reliable D call. Germline V lookup: CDR1 SGHTS, CDR2 YDEGEE. V lost 0 bases and J 4 bases, leaving 2 bases between the germline ends. This CDR3 is built from 13 residues. The CDR3 here is CASSLGYNSPLHF. The CDR3 DNA reads as TGTGCCAGCAGCTTGGGGTATAATTCACCCCTCCACTTT.

This sequence joins TRBV10-3 and TRBJ2-6; D unclear. Germline CDR1 is ENHRY and CDR2 is SYGVKD. V dropped 4 bases and J dropped 3 bases, with 22 bases sitting between them. The CDR3 consists of 19 residues. The CDR3 region is CAISVGQAGSVVGANVLTF. As DNA, the CDR3 is TGTGCCATCAGTGTTGGTCAGGCCGGTAGTGTGGTTGGGGCCAACGTCCTGACTTTC.

The genes are TRBV2 and TRBJ2-3, with a possible D match to TRBD1 (5 bases). Germline-derived CDR1 and CDR2 are SNHLY and FYNNEI. Between the trimmed V and J ends, which lost 7 bases and 4 bases, there was a span of 12 bases. The CDR3 spans 13 residues. The CDR3 nucleotides read TGTGCCAGCATTCCCAGGGTTTCAGATACGCAGTATTTT. Encoded protein: CASIPRVSDTQYF.

The rearrangement uses TRBV27 and TRBJ2-6; D may be TRBD1 (5 bases). The ends were cut back, 4 bases at V and 3 bases at J, with 10 bases in the middle. Germline assignment: CDR1 MNHEY and CDR2 SMNVEV (reference sequence). The CDR3 loop spans 15 amino acids. CDR3 sequence reads: CASSYTGGGANVLTF. The CDR3 DNA follows: TGTGCCAGCAGTTACACAGGCGGTGGGGCCAACGTCCTGACTTTC.

The chain is built from TRBV11-2 and TRBJ1-3, with D tentatively TRBD1 (5 bases). V was trimmed by 6 bases and J by 0 bases, leaving 15 bases between them. Germline loops: CDR1 SGHAT, CDR2 FQNNGV. This CDR3 has 16 amino acids. This chain's CDR3 is CASSLGLGSSGNTIYF. CDR3 DNA sequence: TGTGCCAGCAGTCTGGGGCTCGGGAGCTCTGGAAACACCATATATTTT.

V gene TRBV11-2 combines with J gene TRBJ2-3; D gene uncertain. CDR1 and CDR2 (germline): SGHAT, FQNNGV. V lost 1 base, J lost 2 bases, and 7 bases lay in between. This CDR3 region has 14 residues. CDR3 sequence: CASSLGGNTDTQYF. The CDR3 DNA follows: TGTGCCAGCAGCTTAGGTGGCAACACAGATACGCAGTATTTT.

The chain is built from TRBV6-5 and TRBJ1-1; 9 bases line up with TRBD1. Germline CDR1 is MNHEY and CDR2 is SVGAGI. J was trimmed by 4 bases and V by 0 bases; bases with no gene match: 3. The CDR3 totals 15 residues. Written as DNA, the CDR3 is TGTGCCAGCAGTTACTCTCAGGACAGGGGCACTGAAGCTTTCTTT. Its protein is CASSYSQDRGTEAFF.